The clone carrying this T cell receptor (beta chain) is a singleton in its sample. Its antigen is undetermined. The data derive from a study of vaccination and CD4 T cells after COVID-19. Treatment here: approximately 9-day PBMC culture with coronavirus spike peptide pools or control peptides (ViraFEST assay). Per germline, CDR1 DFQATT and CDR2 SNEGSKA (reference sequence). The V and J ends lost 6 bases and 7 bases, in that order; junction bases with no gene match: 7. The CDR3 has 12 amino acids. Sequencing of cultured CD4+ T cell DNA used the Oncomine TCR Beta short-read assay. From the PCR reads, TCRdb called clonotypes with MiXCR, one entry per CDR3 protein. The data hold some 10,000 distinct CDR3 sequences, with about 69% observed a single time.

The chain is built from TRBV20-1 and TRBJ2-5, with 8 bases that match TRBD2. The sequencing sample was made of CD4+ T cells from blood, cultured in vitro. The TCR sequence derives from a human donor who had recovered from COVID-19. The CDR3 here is CSARTSFGTQYF. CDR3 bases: TGCAGTGCGCGGACTAGCTTTGGGACCCAGTACTTC.